This record looks at one T cell receptor (beta chain) sequence and its context. These data originate in a study of blood T cell repertoires in COVID-19. The CDR3 is 15 amino acids. Germline CDR1 is SGHRS and CDR2 is YFSETQ. Trimming took 2 bases from V and 2 from J, leaving 13 bases between them. Generated by immunoSEQ multiplex PCR, the TCRdb table keeps only in-frame clones and is missing some. In the table there are about 180,000 clones, roughly 88% of which are singletons. The source is a woman younger than 30 who had recovered from COVID-19. The genes are TRBV5-1 and TRBJ2-5, with D possibly being TRBD1 (6 bases). Material for sequencing was PBMCs or T cells enriched from blood (not recorded which). CDR3 protein: CASSFTGLGQETQYF. CDR3 bases: TGCGCCAGCAGCTTCACAGGGCTCGGGCAAGAGACCCAGTACTTC. The full variable domain, its missing parts supplied by reference TRBV5-1 and TRBJ2-5, is KAGVTQTPRYLIKTRGQQVTLSCSPISGHRSVSWYQQTPGQGLQFLFEYFSETQRNKGNFPGRFSGRQFSNSRSEMNVSTLELGDSALYLCASSFTGLGQETQYFGPGTRLLVL.